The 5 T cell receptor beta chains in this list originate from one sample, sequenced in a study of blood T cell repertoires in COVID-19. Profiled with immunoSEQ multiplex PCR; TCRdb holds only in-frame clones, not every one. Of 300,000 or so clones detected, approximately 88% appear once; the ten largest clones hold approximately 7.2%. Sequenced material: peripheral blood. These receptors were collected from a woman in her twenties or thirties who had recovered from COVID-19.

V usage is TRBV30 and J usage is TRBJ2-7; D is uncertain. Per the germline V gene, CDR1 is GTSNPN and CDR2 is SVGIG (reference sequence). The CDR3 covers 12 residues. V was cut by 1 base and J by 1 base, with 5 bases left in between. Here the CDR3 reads CAWSGGSYEQYF. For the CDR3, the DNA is TGTGCCTGGAGTGGCGGATCCTACGAGCAGTACTTC.

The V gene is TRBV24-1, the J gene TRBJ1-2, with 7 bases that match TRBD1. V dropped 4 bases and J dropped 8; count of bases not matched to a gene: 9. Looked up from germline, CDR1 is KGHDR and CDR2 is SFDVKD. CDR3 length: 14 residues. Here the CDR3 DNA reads TGTGCCACCAGTGAACAGGGACAGCCGGGGGGCTACACCTTC. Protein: CATSEQGQPGGYTF.

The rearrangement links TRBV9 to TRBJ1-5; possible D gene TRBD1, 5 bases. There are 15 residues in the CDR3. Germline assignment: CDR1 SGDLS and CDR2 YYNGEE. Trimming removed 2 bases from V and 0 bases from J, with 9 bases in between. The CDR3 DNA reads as TGTGCCAGCAGCGTGGGGGGGAATAGCAATCAGCCCCAGCATTTT. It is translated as CASSVGGNSNQPQHF.

The CDR3 sequence: CASSLGRNYGYTF. CDR3 in DNA: TGTGCCAGCAGTTTAGGGCGGAACTATGGCTACACCTTC. J is TRBJ1-2 and V is TRBV12-3 or TRBV12-4; no reliable D call. This CDR3 is 13 amino acids long. Trimming stripped 1 base from V and 2 bases from J, with 5 bases between.

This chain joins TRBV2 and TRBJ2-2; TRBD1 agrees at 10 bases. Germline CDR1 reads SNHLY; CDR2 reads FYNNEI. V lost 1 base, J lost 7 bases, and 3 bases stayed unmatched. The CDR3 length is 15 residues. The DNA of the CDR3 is TGTGCCAGCAGTGAAGGACAGGGGGCTATCGGGGAGCTGTTTTTT. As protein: CASSEGQGAIGELFF.